This T cell receptor (beta chain) appears in the sequencing data of a study of radiotherapy plus CTLA-4 blockade in lung cancer (dated by TCRdb to the late 2010s). For the study in its entirety: Objective responses occurred in roughly 19% of enrolled patients, and over 30% achieved disease control.

V is pared back by 5 bases and J by 7 bases, with 15 bases lying between the germline termini. The CDR3 has 14 amino acids, counting the end cysteine and phenylalanine. Kept here is only the CDR3 DNA, which spans 42 bases and is read in frame from base 1. Reading the germline V gene gives CDR1 SGHRS and CDR2 YFSETQ. The count of this clone is one. The antigen it recognizes is unknown. No much larger clone exists at a distance of one base, and base qualities are not known. The study evaluated CTLA-4 blockade (ipilimumab) given together with focal radiation therapy in patients who had chemo-refractory metastatic non-small-cell lung cancer. Receptor amplification or capture employed the immunoSEQ multiplex PCR assay. Held by TCRdb, this immuneACCESS table contains in-frame sequences only and omits some clones. Under half of the omission traces to an unresolved V gene where checked; the cause of the rest is unknown. The sample table contains approximately 85,000 clones; only one count was recorded for about 80% of them. Clones ranked in the top ten supply approximately 14% of the sample.

The study at large found these results: The strongest predictors of response were reported to be early dynamic shifts in blood T cell clones along with a rise in serum interferon-beta following radiation. After treatment with radiotherapy and ipilimumab, TCR clones that originated in tumors expanded in peripheral blood.

The sample was peripheral blood, taken from a patient treated with radiotherapy plus ipilimumab. This clonotype was sampled from a human donor with non-small cell lung cancer that progressed on radiotherapy plus ipilimumab. The receptor chain draws on TRBV5-1 and TRBJ1-4; the D gene identity is not certain. CDR3 loop: CASRFGQPREKLFF. The base sequence is TGCGCCAGCAGGTTCGGGCAGCCTCGTGAAAAACTGTTTTTT.